These 21 T cell receptor beta chains were all obtained from the same sample, sequenced in a study of T-cell reconstitution after alpha-beta-depleted transplantation in children. The TCRbeta library was prepared with unique molecular identifiers. Using its own MiXCR run on the PCR reads, TCRdb lists one record per CDR3 protein. In the table there are 500,000 to 600,000 distinct CDR3 sequences, less than 35% of which are singletons. Sample: PBMCs from the stem cell graft donor, taken from the stem cell graft. The receptors were gathered from a human donor who donated a stem cell graft to a child with aplastic anemia.

This sequence joins TRBV7-9 and TRBJ2-2, with 12 positions matching TRBD1. This CDR3 is 16 amino acids long. CDR1 and CDR2 from the germline V gene are SEHNR and FQNEAQ (reference sequence). V gave up 5 bases and J gave up 2 bases; unmatched junction bases: 3. Here the CDR3 reads CASSPGTGGNTGELFF. CDR3 bases: TGTGCCAGCAGCCCAGGGACAGGGGGCAACACCGGGGAGCTGTTTTTT. The full variable domain, rest sourced from reference TRBV7-9 and TRBJ2-2, is DTGVSQNPRHKITKRGQNVTFRCDPISEHNRLYWYRQTLGQGPEFLTYFQNEAQLEKSRLLSDRFSAERPKGSFSTLEIQRTEQGDSAMYLCASSPGTGGNTGELFFGEGSRLTVL.

The gene calls are TRBV7-8 and TRBJ1-5, with 9 positions matching TRBD1. After removal of 6 bases from V and 5 bases from J, the junction contained 14 bases not matched to a gene. The CDR3 runs to 17 residues. In germline, CDR1 is SGHVS, CDR2 FQNEAQ. The CDR3 nucleotides read TGTGCCAGCAGGATAGGACAGGGGAAAATGTTGCATCAGCCCCAGCATTTT. As protein: CASRIGQGKMLHQPQHF. The full variable domain, rest sourced from reference TRBV7-8 and TRBJ1-5, is GAGVSQSPRYKVAKRGQDVALRCDPISGHVSLFWYQQALGQGPEFLTYFQNEAQLDKSGLPSDRFFAERPEGSVSTLKIQRTQQEDSAVYLCASRIGQGKMLHQPQHFGDGTRLSIL.

This chain joins TRBV9 and TRBJ2-1; TRBD2 is a possible D gene (6 bases). Germline CDR1 SGDLS, CDR2 YYNGEE. This CDR3 has 15 residues. Trimming removed 3 bases at V and 6 bases at J, with 16 bases between. In nucleotides, the CDR3 is TGTGCCAGCAGCGCCTCGGGGGTAAGCCCCAATGAGCAGTTCTTC. It codes for CASSASGVSPNEQFF.

This clonotype has just a few counts. The chain uses TRBV6-6 and TRBJ2-3; D gene ambiguous. Trimming removed 8 bases from V and 5 bases from J, with 8 bases in between. Germline V gene data show CDR1 as MNHNY and CDR2 as SVGAGI (reference sequence). This CDR3 region has 11 residues. The CDR3 DNA is TGTGCCAGCCTGCTTGGAGATACGCAGTATTTT. Its protein is CASLLGDTQYF.

The chain carries TRBV29-1 and TRBJ2-7, with 10 nucleotides matching TRBD2. Losses at the gene ends were 1 base for V and 0 bases for J; bases not matched to a gene: 12. The CDR3 covers 18 residues. Germline V lookup: CDR1 SQVTM, CDR2 ANQGSEA. The CDR3 spells CSVEGPREREGSSYEQYF. For the CDR3, the DNA is TGCAGCGTTGAAGGCCCCCGCGAGCGGGAGGGAAGCTCCTACGAGCAGTACTTC.

The chain couples TRBV4-2 to TRBJ2-7; D is unresolved. The CDR3 covers 13 residues. The germline V gene encodes CDR1 LGHNA and CDR2 YNFKEQ. V lost 3 bases and J lost 6, with 12 bases in between. The CDR3 region has the DNA TGTGCCAGCAGCCACGAAAGGGTCCGCGAGCAGTACTTC. Amino acid sequence: CASSHERVREQYF.

The sample holds a few counts of this clonotype. The gene calls are TRBV6-1 and TRBJ1-4; TRBD1 matches at 9 bases. Germline V gene sequence: CDR1 MNHNS, CDR2 SASEGT. The CDR3 sequence is 14 residues long. The J segment lost 8 bases and the V segment lost 8 bases, leaving 9 bases of the junction unmatched. Here the CDR3 DNA reads TGTGCCAGCGTCGACTTCGGGACAGGGGAAAAACTGTTTTTT. Its protein is CASVDFGTGEKLFF.

To note about this clonotype: A junction end diverges from the germline sequence, so it may reflect a read error. J is TRBJ1-1 and V is TRBV29-1; D not certain. The germline V gene encodes CDR1 SQVTM and CDR2 ANQGSEA. This CDR3 comprises 11 residues. As DNA, the CDR3 is TGCAGCGTCGAAGATCAGAATGAAGCTTTCTTT. This codes for CSVEDQNEAFF.

The V and J genes are TRBV20-1 and TRBJ2-3; 9 positions agree with TRBD2. With 0 bases clipped from V and 4 bases from J, the junction kept 20 bases outside the gene matches. Germline V gene sequence: CDR1 DFQATT, CDR2 SNEGSKA (reference sequence). This CDR3 has 20 residues. CDR3 nucleotides: TGCAGTGCTAGAGATAAAAGGACGGGGACTAGCTTCGGAGGGGCAGATACGCAGTATTTT. Translating it yields CSARDKRTGTSFGGADTQYF.

The chain uses TRBV19 and TRBJ1-3; maybe TRBD1 (6 bases). Germline values: CDR1 LNHDA, CDR2 SQIVND (reference sequence). V gave up 9 bases and J gave up 4 bases, with 16 bases separating them. The CDR3 spans 14 residues. The CDR3 region is CARPGTKGGNTIYF. The CDR3 nucleotides read TGTGCCAGACCCGGGACAAAGGGAGGAAACACCATATATTTT. Together with reference TRBV19 and TRBJ1-3, the CDR3 gives the full variable domain: DGGITQSPKYLFRKEGQNVTLSCEQNLNHDAMYWYRQDPGQGLRLIYYSQIVNDFQKGDIAEGYSVSREKKESFPLTVTSAQKNPTAFYLCARPGTKGGNTIYFGEGSWLTVV.

This clonotype was counted a few times. This rearrangement joins TRBV7-9 to TRBJ2-7; D is possibly TRBD2 (6 bases). The germline V gene has CDR1 SEHNR and CDR2 FQNEAQ (reference sequence). Trimming removed 5 bases at V and 3 bases at J, with 14 bases between. This CDR3 contains 14 residues. CDR3 DNA: TGTGCCAGCAGCGGTGACCGGGAGATCTACGAGCAGTACTTC. It encodes CASSGDREIYEQYF. Complete variable domain (other parts from reference TRBV7-9 and TRBJ2-7): DTGVSQNPRHKITKRGQNVTFRCDPISEHNRLYWYRQTLGQGPEFLTYFQNEAQLEKSRLLSDRFSAERPKGSFSTLEIQRTEQGDSAMYLCASSGDREIYEQYFGPGTRLTVT.

This sequence joins TRBV11-1 and TRBJ1-1; D remains unclear. The germline gives CDR1 SGHAT, CDR2 FQDESV (reference sequence). V gave up 1 base and J gave up 5 bases, with 11 bases separating them. The CDR3 covers 14 residues. CDR3 protein: CASSLGLGKTEAFF. DNA of the CDR3: TGTGCCAGCAGCTTAGGTCTGGGGAAAACTGAAGCTTTCTTT. The complete variable domain, with remaining parts taken from reference TRBV11-1 and TRBJ1-1, reads EAEVAQSPRYKITEKSQAVAFWCDPISGHATLYWYRQILGQGPELLVQFQDESVVDDSQLPKDRFSAERLKGVDSTLKIQPAELGDSAMYLCASSLGLGKTEAFFGQGTRLTVV.

V usage is TRBV18 and J usage is TRBJ1-1; D is unresolved. The CDR3 contains 14 residues. Germline V gives CDR1 KGHSH, CDR2 LQKENI. Deletions cut 3 bases from V and 8 bases from J, with 16 bases between. The CDR3 sequence is CASSPSIGPEEAFF. CDR3 bases: TGTGCCAGCTCACCTTCTATAGGACCTGAGGAAGCTTTCTTT.

The V gene is TRBV7-9, the J gene TRBJ2-7; D not resolved. Trimming left V 3 bases short and J 10 bases short, with 16 bases between. Germline lookup yields CDR1 SEHNR and CDR2 FQNEAQ (reference sequence). The CDR3 has 13 residues. The CDR3 bases are TGTGCCAGCAGCTTCGCTTCGGCCTCCGGCCAGTACTTC. Protein sequence: CASSFASASGQYF. The complete variable domain, with remaining parts taken from reference TRBV7-9 and TRBJ2-7, reads DTGVSQNPRHKITKRGQNVTFRCDPISEHNRLYWYRQTLGQGPEFLTYFQNEAQLEKSRLLSDRFSAERPKGSFSTLEIQRTEQGDSAMYLCASSFASASGQYFGPGTRLTVT.

The chain uses TRBV7-2 and TRBJ2-3, with TRBD2 matching over 7 bases. The CDR3 length is 15 residues. The junction had 10 bases not matched to a gene; V was cut back by 5 bases and J by 5 bases. Germline-derived CDR1 and CDR2 are SGHTA and FQGNSA. In nucleotides, the CDR3 is TGTGCCAGCAGCCCTCGGGGAGGGCCTAGAGATACGCAGTATTTT. Translating it yields CASSPRGGPRDTQYF.

This rearrangement joins TRBV29-1 to TRBJ2-7; D may be TRBD2 (5 bases). Trimming removed 3 bases from V and 0 bases from J, with 15 bases in between. Germline V gene sequence: CDR1 SQVTM, CDR2 ANQGSEA. This CDR3 region has 15 residues. CDR3: CSVEDQRKSSYEQYF. The CDR3 DNA reads as TGCAGCGTTGAGGATCAGCGGAAAAGCTCCTACGAGCAGTACTTC.

This clonotype was counted a few times. J is TRBJ2-5 and V is TRBV7-2, with 7 bases identical to TRBD2. The CDR3 sequence is 15 residues long. CDR1 and CDR2 (germline): SGHTA, FQGNSA. V was pared by 3 bases and J by 4 bases, with 8 bases of the junction left unmatched. The CDR3 here is CASSFQAGTGETQYF. CDR3 in DNA: TGTGCCAGCAGCTTTCAAGCGGGAACGGGAGAGACCCAGTACTTC.

CDR3 in DNA: TGTGCCAGTAGTGTGAAGACAGGGAACTATGGCTACACCTTC. Protein product: CASSVKTGNYGYTF. The chain employs TRBV19 and TRBJ1-2, with TRBD1 matching over 7 bases. V shed 5 bases, J shed 2 bases, and the junction held 5 bases outside the gene matches. The CDR3 is 14 residues long. CDR1 and CDR2 (germline): LNHDA, SQIVND (reference sequence). Full variable domain (rest looked up from reference TRBV19 and TRBJ1-2): DGGITQSPKYLFRKEGQNVTLSCEQNLNHDAMYWYRQDPGQGLRLIYYSQIVNDFQKGDIAEGYSVSREKKESFPLTVTSAQKNPTAFYLCASSVKTGNYGYTFGSGTRLTVV.

The chain links TRBV20-1 to TRBJ1-1, with 9 bases identical to TRBD1. After removal of 7 bases from V and 0 bases from J, the junction contained 9 bases not matched to a gene. Germline values: CDR1 DFQATT, CDR2 SNEGSKA (reference sequence). The CDR3 has 15 amino acids. This chain's CDR3 is CSGGQGGLLNTEAFF. The DNA of the CDR3 is TGCAGTGGGGGACAGGGAGGCCTTTTGAACACTGAAGCTTTCTTT.

This clonotype was seen a few times. This chain links TRBV27 with TRBJ2-1; 7 bases match TRBD2. Germline CDR1 and CDR2: MNHEY and SMNVEV (reference sequence). This CDR3 comprises 15 residues. V gave up 6 bases and J gave up 2 bases; unmatched junction bases: 7. The CDR3 DNA follows: TGTGCCAGCAGCCCTACTAGCGTACCCTACAATGAGCAGTTCTTC. Protein product: CASSPTSVPYNEQFF.

This clonotype was counted only a few times. This chain joins TRBV11-2 and TRBJ2-2, with TRBD2 matching 14 bases. Germline trimming cut 4 bases from V and 1 base from J; bases unmatched to any gene: 5. The CDR3 is 18 residues long. CDR1 and CDR2 (germline): SGHAT, FQNNGV. The CDR3 DNA reads TGTGCCAGCAGCTCAGGACTAGCGGGAGGTCGGAACACCGGGGAGCTGTTTTTT. Protein product: CASSSGLAGGRNTGELFF.